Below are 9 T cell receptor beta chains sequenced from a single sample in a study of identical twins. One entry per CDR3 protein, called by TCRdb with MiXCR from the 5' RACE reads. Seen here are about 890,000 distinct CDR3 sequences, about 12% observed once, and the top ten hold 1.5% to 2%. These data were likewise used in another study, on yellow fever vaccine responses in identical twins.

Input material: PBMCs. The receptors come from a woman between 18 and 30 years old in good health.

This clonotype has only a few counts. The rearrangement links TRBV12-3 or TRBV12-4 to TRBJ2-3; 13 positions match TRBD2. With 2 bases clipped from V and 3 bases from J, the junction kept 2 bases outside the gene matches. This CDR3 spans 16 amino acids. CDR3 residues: CASSLTSGGDTDTQYF. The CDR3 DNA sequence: TGTGCCAGCAGTTTAACTAGCGGGGGGGATACAGATACGCAGTATTTT.

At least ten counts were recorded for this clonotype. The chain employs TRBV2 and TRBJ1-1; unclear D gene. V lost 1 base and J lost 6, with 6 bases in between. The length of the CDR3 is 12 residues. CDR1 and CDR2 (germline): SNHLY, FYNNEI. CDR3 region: CASSEGGPEAFF. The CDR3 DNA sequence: TGTGCCAGCAGTGAAGGCGGGCCTGAAGCTTTCTTT.

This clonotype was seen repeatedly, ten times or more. CDR3: CASSLGGLPSYEQYF. The DNA for the CDR3 is TGTGCCAGCAGTTTAGGGGGACTACCTTCCTACGAGCAGTACTTC. The rearrangement links TRBV27 to TRBJ2-7, with 7 positions matching TRBD2. CDR3 length: 15 amino acids. The J segment lost 1 base and the V segment lost 2 bases, leaving 5 bases of the junction unmatched. Germline CDR1 reads MNHEY; CDR2 reads SMNVEV (reference sequence).

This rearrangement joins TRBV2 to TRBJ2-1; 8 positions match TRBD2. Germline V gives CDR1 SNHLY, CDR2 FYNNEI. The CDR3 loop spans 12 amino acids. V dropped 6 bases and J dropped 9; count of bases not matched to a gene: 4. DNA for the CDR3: TGTGCCAGCAGCGGGGGGGCCAGTGAGCAGTTCTTC. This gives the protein CASSGGASEQFF.

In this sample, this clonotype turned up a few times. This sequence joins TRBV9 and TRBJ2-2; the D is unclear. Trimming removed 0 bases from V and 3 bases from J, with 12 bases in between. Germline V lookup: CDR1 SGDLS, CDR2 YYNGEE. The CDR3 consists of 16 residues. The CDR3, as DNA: TGTGCCAGCAGCGTAGACGGCTTATCGTACACCGGGGAGCTGTTTTTT. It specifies CASSVDGLSYTGELFF.

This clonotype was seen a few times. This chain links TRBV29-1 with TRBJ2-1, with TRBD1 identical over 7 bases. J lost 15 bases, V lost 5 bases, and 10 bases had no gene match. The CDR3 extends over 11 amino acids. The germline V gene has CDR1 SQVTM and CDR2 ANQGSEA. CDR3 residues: CSVLIRGLVFF. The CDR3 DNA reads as TGCAGCGTTCTAATCAGGGGGTTGGTGTTCTTC.

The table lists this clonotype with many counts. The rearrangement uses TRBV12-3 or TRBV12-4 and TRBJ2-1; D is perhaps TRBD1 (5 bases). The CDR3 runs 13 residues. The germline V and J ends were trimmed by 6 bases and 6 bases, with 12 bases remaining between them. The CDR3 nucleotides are TGTGCCAGCAGCCTTAGACAGAGCAATGAGCAGTTCTTC. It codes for CASSLRQSNEQFF.

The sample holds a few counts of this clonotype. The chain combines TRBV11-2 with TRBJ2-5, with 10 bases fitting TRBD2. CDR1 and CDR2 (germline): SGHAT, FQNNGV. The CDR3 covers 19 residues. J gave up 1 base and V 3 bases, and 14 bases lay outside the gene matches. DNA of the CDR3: TGTGCCAGCAGCTTCCCCTATCAAGCGGGAGGGCCTCGCCAAGAGACCCAGTACTTC. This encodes CASSFPYQAGGPRQETQYF.

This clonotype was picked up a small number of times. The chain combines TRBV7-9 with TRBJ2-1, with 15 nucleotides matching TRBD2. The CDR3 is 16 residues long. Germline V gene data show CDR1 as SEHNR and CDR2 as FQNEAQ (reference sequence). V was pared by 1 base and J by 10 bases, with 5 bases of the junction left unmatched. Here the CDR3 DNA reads TGTGCCAGCAGCTTAGAGTATGGACTAGCGGGAGGGGAGCAGTTCTTC. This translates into CASSLEYGLAGGEQFF.